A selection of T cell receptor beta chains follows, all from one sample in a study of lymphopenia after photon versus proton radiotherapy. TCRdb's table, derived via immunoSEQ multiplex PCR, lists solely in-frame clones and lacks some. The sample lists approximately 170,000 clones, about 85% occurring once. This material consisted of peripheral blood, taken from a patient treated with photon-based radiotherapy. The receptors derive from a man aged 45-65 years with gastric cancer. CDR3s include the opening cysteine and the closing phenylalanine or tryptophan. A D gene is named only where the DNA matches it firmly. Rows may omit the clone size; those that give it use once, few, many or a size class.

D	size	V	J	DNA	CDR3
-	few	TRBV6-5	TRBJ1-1	TGTGCCAGCAGTTACGAGGTGGGGAGAGAAGCTTTCTTT	CASSYEVGREAFF
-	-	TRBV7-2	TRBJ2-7	TGTGCCAGCAGCTTAGACAGGGACCCGCCTAACGAGCAGTACTTC	CASSLDRDPPNEQYF
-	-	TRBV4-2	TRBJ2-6	TGTGCCAGCAGCCAAGAGAGGGTGACACTCCTCTCTGGGGCCAACGTCCTGACTTTC	CASSQERVTLLSGANVLTF
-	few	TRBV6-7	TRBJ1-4	TGTGCCAGCAGTGCTTCCGTAACTTTT	CASSASVTF
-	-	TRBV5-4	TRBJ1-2	TGTGCCAGCAGCTTCCCCGGGGCTCGAACAACTAACTATGGCTACACCTTC	CASSFPGARTTNYGYTF
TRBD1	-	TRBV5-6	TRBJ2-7	TGTGCCAGCAGCCGACAGGGGGTCGGAGAGCAGTACTTC	CASSRQGVGEQYF
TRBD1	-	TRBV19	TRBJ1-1	TGTGCCAGTACCCCCTACAGGGGACAGGGGATGAACACTGAAGCTTTCTTT	CASTPYRGQGMNTEAFF
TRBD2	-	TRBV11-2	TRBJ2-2	TGTGCCAGCAGCCCTTCTCGGGAGGGCACCGGGGAGCTGTTTTTT	CASSPSREGTGELFF
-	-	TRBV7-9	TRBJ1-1	TGTGCCAGCAGCTTGATGGCCGAGACTGAAGCTTTCTTT	CASSLMAETEAFF
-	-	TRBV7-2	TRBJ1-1	TGTGCCAGCAGCTTAGACCGCTTGAACACTGAAGCTTTCTTT	CASSLDRLNTEAFF
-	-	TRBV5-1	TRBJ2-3	TGCGCCAGCAGCGGGACCACGTATCCCACAGATACGCAGTATTTT	CASSGTTYPTDTQYF
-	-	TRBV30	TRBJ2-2	TGTGCCTGGAGTGGGTTGGCGAACACCGGGGAGCTGTTTTTT	CAWSGLANTGELFF
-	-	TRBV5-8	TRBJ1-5	TGTGCCAGCAGCTTGAGGATTATCGGCAATCAGCCCCAGCATTTT	CASSLRIIGNQPQHF
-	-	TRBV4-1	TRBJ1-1	TGCGCCAGCAGCCGGGATATGAACACTGAAGCTTTCTTT	CASSRDMNTEAFF
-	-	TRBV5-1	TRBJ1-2	TGCGCCAGCAGCTTGGAACAGGGTGGCTATGGCTACACCTTC	CASSLEQGGYGYTF
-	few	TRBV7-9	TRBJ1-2	TGTGCCTATGCCAGCGACTATGGCTACACCTTC	CAYASDYGYTF
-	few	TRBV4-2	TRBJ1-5	TGTGCCAGCAGCCAAGAACAGGGTAGCAATCAGCCCCAGCATTTT	CASSQEQGSNQPQHF
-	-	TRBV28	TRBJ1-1	TGTGCCAGCAGTGCTACAGGGTTTCCCATGAACACTGAAGCTTTCTTT	CASSATGFPMNTEAFF
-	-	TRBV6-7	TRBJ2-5	TGTGCCAGCAGTAACCAAGAGACCCAGTACTTC	CASSNQETQYF
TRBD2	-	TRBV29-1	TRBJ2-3	TGCAGCGTTGAAGGACTAGCAATTAGCACAGATACGCAGTATTTT	CSVEGLAISTDTQYF
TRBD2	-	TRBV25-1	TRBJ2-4	TGTGCCAGCAGTCCGTGGACTAGCGGCGACATTCAGTACTTC	CASSPWTSGDIQYF
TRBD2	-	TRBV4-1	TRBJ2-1	TGCGCCAGCAGCCAAGAGACTAGCCACAATGAGCAGTTCTTC	CASSQETSHNEQFF
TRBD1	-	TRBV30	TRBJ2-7	TGTGCCTGGTGGGACAGGGCACGAACCTACGAGCAGTACTTC	CAWWDRARTYEQYF
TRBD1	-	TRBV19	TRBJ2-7	TGTGCCAGTACCCTCGGACAGGGGGGCTCCTACGAGCAGTACTTC	CASTLGQGGSYEQYF
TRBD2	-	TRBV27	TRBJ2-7	TGTGCCAGCTGGGGACTAGCGGGAAATCGGAGCTCCTACGAGCAGTACTTC	CASWGLAGNRSSYEQYF
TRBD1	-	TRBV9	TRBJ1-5	TGTGCCAGCAGCCCCGGACAGGGAATGTTGGATCAGCCCCAGCATTTT	CASSPGQGMLDQPQHF
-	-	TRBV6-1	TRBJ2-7	TGTGCCAACTCCGTCGGGGGATCGTCCTACGAGCAGTACTTC	CANSVGGSSYEQYF
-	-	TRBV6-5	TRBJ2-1	TGTGCCAGCAGTGGCCAGACAGGCAATGAGCAGTTCTTC	CASSGQTGNEQFF